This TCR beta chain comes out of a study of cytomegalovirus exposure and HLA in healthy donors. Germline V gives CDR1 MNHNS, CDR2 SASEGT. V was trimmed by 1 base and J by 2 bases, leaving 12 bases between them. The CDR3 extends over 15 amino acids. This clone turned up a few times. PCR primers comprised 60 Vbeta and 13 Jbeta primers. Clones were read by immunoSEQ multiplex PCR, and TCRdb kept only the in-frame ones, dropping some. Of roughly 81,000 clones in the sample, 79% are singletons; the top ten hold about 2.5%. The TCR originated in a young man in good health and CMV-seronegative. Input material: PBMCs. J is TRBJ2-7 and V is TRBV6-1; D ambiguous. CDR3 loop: CASSEGSTWAYEQYF. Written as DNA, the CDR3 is TGTGCCAGCAGTGAAGGGAGCACTTGGGCCTACGAGCAGTACTTC.